Listed below are T cell receptor beta chains from one sample, sequenced in a study of cytomegalovirus exposure and HLA in healthy donors. The repertoire was sequenced with immunoSEQ multiplex PCR; TCRdb's copy has only in-frame clones and lacks some. The sample shows over 130,000 clones, about 60% of them seen only once. The sequenced sample consisted of PBMCs. The receptors derive from a woman between 55 and 75 years old in good health and CMV-seropositive. CDR3s include the opening cysteine and the closing phenylalanine or tryptophan. The D gene is left open where the match is weak. Rows may omit the clone size; those that give it use once, few, many or a size class.

j_call v_call d_call clone_size cdr3_aa cdr3_nt
TRBJ2-7 TRBV4-2 - - CASSQVQTSMVEQYF TGTGCCAGCAGCCAAGTTCAAACTAGCATGGTCGAGCAGTACTTC
TRBJ2-1 TRBV28 TRBD2 - CASRGRPNSGSPYNEQFF TGTGCCAGCAGGGGTAGGCCCAATAGCGGGAGCCCCTACAATGAGCAGTTCTTC
TRBJ2-2 TRBV1 - - CTSSRGLVWGTGELFF TGCACCAGCAGCCGCGGACTAGTTTGGGGCACCGGGGAGCTGTTTTTT
TRBJ2-1 TRBV11-2 TRBD2 - CASSPTRRISGRVEQFF TGTGCCAGCAGCCCGACACGACGGATTAGCGGGAGGGTAGAGCAGTTCTTC
TRBJ2-1 TRBV5-1 - - CASSYGVRHYNEQFF TGCGCCAGCAGCTACGGGGTGCGGCACTACAATGAGCAGTTCTTC
TRBJ2-1 TRBV5-1 - few CASSLSGLPGNEQFF TGCGCCAGCAGTCTTTCGGGACTCCCTGGCAATGAGCAGTTCTTC
TRBJ2-7 TRBV4-1 TRBD2 - CASSQEDLGREGNYEQYF TGCGCCAGCAGCCAAGAAGATTTGGGGCGGGAGGGCAATTACGAGCAGTACTTC
TRBJ2-1 TRBV7-2 - - CASSGKTGSSYNEQFF TGTGCCAGCAGCGGAAAAACAGGGAGCTCCTACAATGAGCAGTTCTTC
TRBJ2-1 TRBV19 - - CASSISGSSYNEQFF TGTGCCAGTAGTATAAGCGGAAGCTCCTACAATGAGCAGTTCTTC
TRBJ2-1 TRBV28 - - CATGGRNEQFF TGTGCAACAGGAGGGAGGAATGAGCAGTTCTTC
TRBJ2-4 TRBV5-4 TRBD1 - CASSHRQGANTKNIQYF TGTGCCAGCAGCCATCGGCAGGGGGCGAATACTAAAAACATTCAGTACTTC
TRBJ2-6 TRBV4-3 - few CASSQDVSAGANVLTF TGCGCCAGCAGCCAAGATGTGTCGGCTGGGGCCAACGTCCTGACTTTC
TRBJ1-2 TRBV30 TRBD1 - CAWTGTEGYTF TGTGCCTGGACCGGGACAGAGGGCTACACCTTC
TRBJ2-7 TRBV7-8 TRBD2 - CASSPRTSGSSYEQYF TGTGCCAGCAGCCCCCGGACTAGCGGGTCCTCCTACGAGCAGTACTTC
TRBJ1-1 TRBV5-1 TRBD1 few CASSSLGQGVNTEAFF TGCGCCAGCAGCTCGTTGGGACAGGGCGTGAACACTGAAGCTTTCTTT
TRBJ2-1 TRBV7-8 TRBD2 - CASSSSGKLYNEQFF TGTGCCAGCAGCTCTAGCGGGAAGCTCTACAATGAGCAGTTCTTC
TRBJ1-6 TRBV27 - - CASSYRGASPLHF TGTGCCAGCAGTTACCGGGGGGCTTCACCCCTCCACTTT
TRBJ1-3 TRBV6-6 - - CASRLGGGSGNTIYF TGTGCCAGCAGGTTGGGGGGGGGCTCAGGAAACACCATATATTTT
TRBJ2-2 TRBV9 TRBD2 - CASSVAASGSSTGELFF TGTGCCAGCAGCGTAGCGGCTAGCGGGAGCTCCACCGGGGAGCTGTTTTTT
TRBJ2-3 TRBV27 TRBD2 - CASSLRSGSGPTDTQYF TGTGCCAGCAGTTTACGCAGCGGGAGTGGTCCCACAGATACGCAGTATTTT
TRBJ1-1 TRBV9 TRBD1 - CASSAGQGTEAFF TGTGCCAGCAGCGCCGGACAGGGCACTGAAGCTTTCTTT
TRBJ2-5 TRBV6-5 TRBD2 - CASSYRGGDRETQYF TGTGCCAGCAGTTACCGGGGGGGGGACCGAGAGACCCAGTACTTC
TRBJ2-1 TRBV27 TRBD2 - CASSVPLAEGFHEQFF TGTGCCAGCAGTGTCCCACTAGCGGAAGGTTTCCATGAGCAGTTCTTC
TRBJ2-1 TRBV9 TRBD1 few CASSVDNRGLFF TGTGCCAGCAGCGTAGATAACAGGGGATTGTTCTTC
TRBJ2-7 TRBV30 TRBD1 few CAWSAGTGRHEQYF TGTGCCTGGAGTGCCGGGACAGGGCGCCACGAGCAGTACTTC
TRBJ2-1 TRBV5-6 TRBD2 few CASSWGLANDEQFF TGTGCCAGCAGCTGGGGACTAGCGAACGATGAGCAGTTCTTC
TRBJ1-1 TRBV27 - - CASAWGGVSEAFF TGTGCCAGCGCGTGGGGAGGGGTCTCTGAAGCTTTCTTT
TRBJ2-5 TRBV11-3 - - CASSLDGAEQETQYF TGTGCCAGCAGCTTAGATGGGGCGGAACAAGAGACCCAGTACTTC
TRBJ1-4 TRBV30 - few CAWSQDSEKLFF TGTGCCTGGAGCCAAGACAGCGAAAAACTGTTTTTT
TRBJ2-2 TRBV19 TRBD2 - CASSIVFGGMDGELFF TGTGCCAGTAGTATAGTCTTCGGGGGGATGGACGGGGAGCTGTTTTTT
TRBJ2-2 TRBV7-7 - few CASSLGAGTGELFF TGTGCCAGCAGCTTAGGCGCAGGAACCGGGGAGCTGTTTTTT
TRBJ1-5 TRBV6-1 - - CASSGENNQPQHF TGTGCCAGCAGCGGGGAGAATAATCAGCCCCAGCATTTT
TRBJ2-2 TRBV6-5 - few CASRMGGAGELFF TGTGCCAGCAGAATGGGGGGAGCCGGGGAGCTGTTTTTT
TRBJ2-7 TRBV28 - - CASSSWTVNEQYF TGTGCCAGCAGTTCCTGGACAGTGAACGAGCAGTACTTC
TRBJ2-5 TRBV6-1 TRBD2 - CASSILKRGETQYF TGTGCCAGCAGTATACTCAAGCGGGGGGAGACCCAGTACTTC
TRBJ1-2 TRBV18 - - CASSPAGGGNYGYTF TGTGCCAGCTCACCAGCCGGGGGTGGTAACTATGGCTACACCTTC
TRBJ2-7 TRBV27 TRBD1 - CASRDRGNEQYF TGTGCCAGCAGGGACAGGGGAAACGAGCAGTACTTC